This passage covers 25 T cell receptor beta chains from one sample sequenced in a study of spatial heterogeneity in lung cancer (dated by TCRdb to between 2018 and 2020). The sample's time point label is to be understood as: blood at routine non-recurrence follow-up after resection. Library method: 5' RACE. Sequencer: NextSeq 500. The public reads were reanalyzed by TCRdb: fastp trimming at Q25, MiXCR alignment, in-frame beta chains only. Identical CDR3 protein sequences are pooled into one entry, listed with their most common genes and DNA. The sample table holds 95,000 to 120,000 distinct CDR3 sequences, of which 11% were seen once. Roughly 26% of the sample belongs to the ten largest clones. Sequences were derived from PBMCs, sampled at follow-up. The receptors shown here come from a female donor with early-stage non-small cell lung cancer.

This clonotype turned up a few times. The V gene is TRBV7-9, the J gene TRBJ2-3, with D unclear. V lost 5 bases and J lost 2, with 11 bases in between. The germline gives CDR1 SEHNR, CDR2 FQNEAQ (reference sequence). There are 14 residues in the CDR3. The CDR3 DNA reads TGTGCCAGCAGCGTGGGCTGGAACACAGATACGCAGTATTTT. It encodes CASSVGWNTDTQYF.

V and J are TRBV30 and TRBJ1-4; 9 bases are a match to TRBD1. The CDR3 runs to 14 residues. V shed 5 bases, J shed 7 bases, and the junction held 8 bases outside the gene matches. Per the germline V gene, CDR1 is GTSNPN and CDR2 is SVGIG (reference sequence). The CDR3 DNA sequence: TGTGCCTGGGGACAGGGGACCCTTCGTGAAAAACTGTTTTTT. Its protein is CAWGQGTLREKLFF.

Only a few counts were recorded for this clonotype. The chain uses TRBV11-2 and TRBJ2-1; possible D gene TRBD1, 6 bases. V was pared by 3 bases and J by 0 bases, with 9 bases between. Germline CDR1 is SGHAT and CDR2 is FQNNGV. The CDR3 has 15 amino acids. The CDR3 reads CASSLGHLSYNEQFF. The DNA of the CDR3 is TGTGCCAGCAGCTTGGGACACCTCTCCTACAATGAGCAGTTCTTC. The variable domain in full, completed from reference TRBV11-2 and TRBJ2-1, reads EAGVAQSPRYKIIEKRQSVAFWCNPISGHATLYWYQQILGQGPKLLIQFQNNGVVDDSQLPKDRFSAERLKGVDSTLKIQPAKLEDSAVYLCASSLGHLSYNEQFFGPGTRLTVL.

The table lists this clonotype with many counts. This rearrangement joins TRBV4-2 to TRBJ2-5; maybe TRBD1 (6 bases). With 5 bases removed from V and 6 bases from J, the gap between germline ends came to 10 bases. The CDR3 length is 12 residues. The germline CDR1 and CDR2 sequences are LGHNA and YNFKEQ. The CDR3 bases are TGTGCCAGCAGCACAGGGCAGAAGACCCAGTACTTC. Its translation is CASSTGQKTQYF.

The gene calls are TRBV12-3 or TRBV12-4 and TRBJ2-3; maybe TRBD1 (6 bases). Trimming removed 5 bases from V and 8 bases from J, with 11 bases in between. This CDR3 has 12 residues. The chain's CDR3 is CASSPQGSTQYF. The CDR3, as DNA: TGTGCCAGCAGTCCCCAGGGGAGTACGCAGTATTTT.

The sample holds many counts of this clonotype. The chain combines TRBV7-8 with TRBJ2-2; the D gene is possibly TRBD1 (5 bases). V lost 2 bases, J lost 6 bases, and 16 bases lay in between. CDR3 length: 16 amino acids. Germline assignment: CDR1 SGHVS and CDR2 FQNEAQ. The CDR3 here is CASSLSAIRGAGELFF. The CDR3, as DNA: TGTGCCAGCAGCTTATCGGCGATTAGGGGTGCCGGGGAGCTGTTTTTT.

The chain employs TRBV3-1 and TRBJ2-1, with D unresolved. The V end lost 1 base, the J end lost 5 bases, and 9 bases lay between the germline ends. The CDR3 covers 14 residues. Looked up from germline, CDR1 is LGHDT and CDR2 is YNNKEL (reference sequence). CDR3 DNA: TGTGCCAGCAGCCAAGTTAGGACCGACAATGAGCAGTTCTTC. It encodes CASSQVRTDNEQFF.

This clonotype was observed many times. The chain uses TRBV18 and TRBJ1-1; 7 positions match TRBD1. Germline lookup yields CDR1 KGHSH and CDR2 LQKENI. Trimming at V came to 3 bases and at J to 7 bases, leaving 2 bases not matched to a gene. The CDR3 runs to 12 residues. In DNA form, the CDR3 reads TGTGCCAGCTCACCGGGACAGCATGAAGCTTTCTTT. It encodes CASSPGQHEAFF.

This clonotype appeared a few times. V gene TRBV12-3 or TRBV12-4 combines with J gene TRBJ1-1, with 7 bases fitting TRBD1. Losses at the gene ends were 5 bases for V and 1 base for J; bases not matched to a gene: 7. This CDR3 is built from 15 residues. The CDR3 region is CASSPTGTENTEAFF. In DNA form, the CDR3 reads TGTGCCAGCAGTCCTACCGGGACAGAGAACACTGAAGCTTTCTTT.

The count of this clonotype is one. This chain links TRBV11-2 with TRBJ2-1; D may be TRBD1 (5 bases). V was shortened by 2 bases and J by 3 bases, with 8 bases between the two germline ends. Germline V gene data show CDR1 as SGHAT and CDR2 as FQNNGV. This CDR3 has 14 amino acids. The CDR3 region has the DNA TGTGCCAGCAGCTTAAATACAGGCTACAATGAGCAGTTCTTC. Amino acid sequence: CASSLNTGYNEQFF.

V gene TRBV29-1 combines with J gene TRBJ2-1; 9 positions match TRBD2. The CDR3 sequence is 16 residues long. J was trimmed by 4 bases and V by 1 base; bases with no gene match: 8. The germline CDR1 and CDR2 sequences are SQVTM and ANQGSEA. CDR3 sequence: CSVEGAGGQGYNEQFF. Here the CDR3 DNA reads TGCAGCGTTGAAGGAGCGGGAGGTCAAGGGTACAATGAGCAGTTCTTC.

The chain has TRBV12-3 or TRBV12-4 and TRBJ1-5, with TRBD1 as a possible D gene (6 bases). Trimming removed 3 bases at V and 6 bases at J, with 12 bases between. The CDR3 is 14 amino acids. The CDR3 DNA is TGTGCCAGCAGTTTGGTCGGGGGGCCTCAGCCCCAGCATTTT. Translating gives CASSLVGGPQPQHF.

The chain carries TRBV24-1 and TRBJ1-2; 11 bases are shared with TRBD1. Germline values: CDR1 KGHDR, CDR2 SFDVKD. This CDR3 region has 15 residues. V dropped 5 bases and J dropped 1; count of bases not matched to a gene: 2. The chain's CDR3 is CATSGTGGLNYGYTF. In DNA form, the CDR3 reads TGTGCCACCAGTGGGACAGGGGGCCTTAACTATGGCTACACCTTC.

This clonotype was recorded many times. This rearrangement joins TRBV27 to TRBJ2-5; 7 nucleotides align to TRBD1. The J segment lost 5 bases and the V segment lost 4 bases, leaving 16 bases of the junction unmatched. The CDR3 has 17 amino acids. CDR1 and CDR2 (germline): MNHEY, SMNVEV (reference sequence). CDR3 residues: CASSSWSTVGGRETQYF. The CDR3 nucleotides are TGTGCCAGCAGTTCCTGGTCCACGGTAGGGGGCCGGGAGACCCAGTACTTC.

This clonotype occurred a few times. The rearrangement joins TRBV11-2 to TRBJ2-3; no clear D gene. The V gene's germline CDR1 is SGHAT and CDR2 FQNNGV. The V and J ends lost 5 bases and 4 bases respectively, with 10 bases between them. CDR3 length equals 13 residues. In DNA form, the CDR3 reads TGTGCCAGCAGCCATCCACCTGCAGATACGCAGTATTTT. Its protein is CASSHPPADTQYF.

Here the CDR3 DNA reads TGTGCCATCAGCCCTAGCGACCCAAAGGAGCAGTACTTC. Its protein product is CAISPSDPKEQYF. The gene calls are TRBV10-3 and TRBJ2-7, with a possible D match to TRBD2 (6 bases). The germline V gene has CDR1 ENHRY and CDR2 SYGVKD. V lost 6 bases and J lost 7, with 16 bases in between. The CDR3 has 13 residues.

This clonotype was picked up many times. The chain links TRBV4-1 to TRBJ1-5, with TRBD1 as a possible D gene (5 bases). CDR3 length: 14 amino acids. Germline CDR1 reads MGHRA; CDR2 reads YSYEKL. V shed 5 bases and J shed 2 bases, with 10 bases lying between them. This chain's CDR3 is CASSIRVRNQPQHF. The CDR3 DNA reads as TGCGCCAGCAGCATCAGGGTCCGCAATCAGCCCCAGCATTTT.

The chain carries TRBV29-1 and TRBJ1-2; D ambiguous. Deletions cut 6 bases from V and 2 bases from J, with 7 bases between. The V gene's germline CDR1 is SQVTM and CDR2 ANQGSEA. The CDR3 runs 11 residues. CDR3 in amino acids: CSVIQNYGYTF. CDR3 nucleotide sequence: TGCAGCGTAATACAGAACTATGGCTACACCTTC.

The V call is TRBV20-1, the J call TRBJ2-1, with TRBD1 matching over 11 bases. V lost 6 bases and J lost 9; bases outside the gene matches: 13. This CDR3 is 15 amino acids long. Germline V gives CDR1 DFQATT, CDR2 SNEGSKA (reference sequence). CDR3: CSAPSVPGQGVEQFF. DNA for the CDR3: TGCAGTGCCCCATCGGTACCGGGACAGGGGGTTGAGCAGTTCTTC.

This clonotype was counted between two and nine times. The chain couples TRBV7-9 to TRBJ2-1; 11 bases are a match to TRBD2. CDR3 length: 16 amino acids. The germline V gene encodes CDR1 SEHNR and CDR2 FQNEAQ (reference sequence). The junction had 7 bases not matched to a gene; V was cut back by 5 bases and J by 4 bases. The CDR3 spells CASSTSGTSGYNEQFF. The CDR3 nucleotides are TGTGCCAGCAGCACGTCCGGGACTAGCGGTTACAATGAGCAGTTCTTC. Together with reference TRBV7-9 and TRBJ2-1, the CDR3 gives the full variable domain: DTGVSQNPRHKITKRGQNVTFRCDPISEHNRLYWYRQTLGQGPEFLTYFQNEAQLEKSRLLSDRFSAERPKGSFSTLEIQRTEQGDSAMYLCASSTSGTSGYNEQFFGPGTRLTVL.

This chain connects TRBV2 to TRBJ1-5; no clear D gene. CDR3 length: 18 amino acids. The germline CDR1 and CDR2 sequences are SNHLY and FYNNEI. The V end was cut by 4 bases, the J end by 3 bases, with 22 bases between. The CDR3 spells CASSVAGMGSPLNQPQHF. For the CDR3, the DNA is TGTGCCAGCAGTGTTGCTGGGATGGGATCCCCGCTCAATCAGCCCCAGCATTTT.

V gene TRBV7-6 combines with J gene TRBJ2-3; 15 bases are shared with TRBD2. The V gene end was trimmed by 5 bases and the J gene end by 2 bases; junction bases not matched to a gene: 2. The germline V gene encodes CDR1 SGHVS and CDR2 FNYEAQ. This CDR3 has 16 residues. CDR3 DNA: TGTGCCAGCAGCCGGACTAGCGGGAGGGTCACAGATACGCAGTATTTT. Encoded protein: CASSRTSGRVTDTQYF.

This clonotype came up many times. The V gene is TRBV28, the J gene TRBJ1-1, with unresolved D. The germline CDR1 and CDR2 sequences are MDHEN and SYDVKM. V was clipped by 2 bases and J by 1 base, with 5 bases between them. The CDR3 is 13 residues long. The CDR3 DNA reads TGTGCCAGCAGTTTAGCAGGGAACACTGAAGCTTTCTTT. Translated: CASSLAGNTEAFF.

This sequence joins TRBV20-1 and TRBJ2-3, with 11 nucleotides matching TRBD2. V was clipped by 7 bases and J by 2 bases; unmatched bases: 2. Per germline, CDR1 DFQATT and CDR2 SNEGSKA (reference sequence). This CDR3 spans 13 amino acids. CDR3 nucleotides: TGCAGTGAACTAGCGGGAGCCACAGATACGCAGTATTTT. Amino acid sequence: CSELAGATDTQYF.

A few counts support this clonotype. The V and J genes are TRBV5-5 and TRBJ1-2; TRBD1 matches 7 bases. From germline, CDR1 is SGHKS and CDR2 YYEKEE (reference sequence). Trimming took 1 base from V and 5 from J; bases not matched to a gene: 11. The CDR3 spans 16 residues. CDR3 sequence reads: CASSLSLNRGRYGYTF. CDR3 nucleotides: TGTGCCAGCAGCTTGTCGTTGAACAGGGGAAGATATGGCTACACCTTC.